The rows below give T cell receptor beta chains drawn from one sample of a study of blood T cell repertoires in COVID-19. Produced via immunoSEQ multiplex PCR; TCRdb's table is partial and in-frame only. The top ten clones hold less than 6.5% of a sample with fewer than 250,000 clones, 75% to 85% of them seen once. The sample consisted of peripheral blood. The receptors stem from a human donor in a cohort sampled during active COVID-19. Both conserved end residues are part of each CDR3. A D gene is named only where the DNA matches it firmly. Expanded clones are given a class, and other clones once, few, many or no size at all.

v_call: TRBV12-3/TRBV12-4; d_call: TRBD1; j_call: TRBJ1-2; clone_size: few; cdr3_nt: TGTGCCAGCCTGGGACAGAAGTTCTATGGCTACACCTTC; cdr3_aa: CASLGQKFYGYTF
v_call: TRBV5-6; d_call: .; j_call: TRBJ2-1; clone_size: .; cdr3_nt: TGTGCCAGCAGCTTTTGGTCAGGGGTGATCCCCTACAATGAGCAGTTCTTC; cdr3_aa: CASSFWSGVIPYNEQFF
v_call: TRBV30; d_call: .; j_call: TRBJ1-6; clone_size: few; cdr3_nt: TGTGCCTGGAGTGGCAGGGTGAATTCACCCCTCCACTTT; cdr3_aa: CAWSGRVNSPLHF
v_call: TRBV5-3; d_call: .; j_call: TRBJ2-5; clone_size: .; cdr3_nt: TGTGCCCCACACCCCCCAGGGGCAGAAGAGACCCAGTACTTC; cdr3_aa: CAPHPPGAEETQYF
v_call: TRBV7-3; d_call: .; j_call: TRBJ2-2; clone_size: .; cdr3_nt: TGTGCCAGCAGCTCAGAAGATTGGGAGGGGGAGCTGTTTTTT; cdr3_aa: CASSSEDWEGELFF
v_call: TRBV6-1; d_call: .; j_call: TRBJ1-1; clone_size: few; cdr3_nt: TGTGCCAGCAGTGACAGCACCGGGGTGGATTTCTTT; cdr3_aa: CASSDSTGVDFF
v_call: TRBV7-3; d_call: .; j_call: TRBJ2-3; clone_size: once; cdr3_nt: TGTGCCAGCAGCCTACTACCCCAAGTCTCAGATACGCAGTATTTT; cdr3_aa: CASSLLPQVSDTQYF
v_call: TRBV27; d_call: .; j_call: TRBJ2-1; clone_size: .; cdr3_nt: TGTGCCAGCAGTTATGGGGAACAGGTGTATTCCTACAATGAGCAGTTCTTC; cdr3_aa: CASSYGEQVYSYNEQFF
v_call: TRBV12-5; d_call: TRBD1; j_call: TRBJ1-1; clone_size: .; cdr3_nt: TGTGCTAGTGGTCAAGTACTGGGACAGCTGAACACTGAAGCTTTCTTT; cdr3_aa: CASGQVLGQLNTEAFF
v_call: TRBV4-1; d_call: TRBD1; j_call: TRBJ2-1; clone_size: .; cdr3_nt: TGCGCCAGCAGGAAACAGGGGAATCTCTACAATGAGCAGTTCTTC; cdr3_aa: CASRKQGNLYNEQFF
v_call: TRBV7-6; d_call: TRBD2; j_call: TRBJ2-1; clone_size: .; cdr3_nt: TGTGCCAGCAGCCTCGGACTAGCAAATAGGAATGAGCAGTTCTTC; cdr3_aa: CASSLGLANRNEQFF
v_call: TRBV6-5; d_call: .; j_call: TRBJ1-1; clone_size: many; cdr3_nt: TGTGCCAGCAGTTTTCCTAACACTGAAGCTTTCTTT; cdr3_aa: CASSFPNTEAFF
v_call: TRBV10-2; d_call: .; j_call: TRBJ2-5; clone_size: .; cdr3_nt: TGCGCCAGCAGTGAAACGAACTCACAAAGCGGGACCCAGTACTTC; cdr3_aa: CASSETNSQSGTQYF
v_call: TRBV4-1; d_call: TRBD2; j_call: TRBJ2-4; clone_size: .; cdr3_nt: TGCGCCAGCAGCCAAGTGTTAGCGGGAGCCAAAAACATTCAGTACTTC; cdr3_aa: CASSQVLAGAKNIQYF